This is a list of T cell receptor beta chains from one sample in a study of blood T cells in healthy people across ages. Using its own MiXCR run on the 5' RACE reads, TCRdb lists one record per CDR3 protein. The sample lists roughly 1.7 million distinct CDR3 sequences; about 31% were seen once. Sequencing was carried out using blood. The receptors stem from a woman aged 25 to 39 in good health. Each CDR3 is given without its conserved first and last residue.

>TRBV5-1
ASSPLPERVNNEQF
>TRBV20-1
SALTEREGLYNEQF
>TRBV20-1
SASPDGKSTDTQY
>TRBV20-1
SAYFHEQY
>TRBV10-3
AISAKAEEWYGYT
>TRBV25-1
ASSGDRGLLF
>TRBV30
AWSHTGVGADTQY
>TRBV5-1
ASSFGSWETQY
>TRBV12-3/TRBV12-4
ASSTGVAGGQYEQY
>TRBV4-1
ASSQVLAVYEQY
>TRBV11-2
ASTVSGKSYEQY
>TRBV20-1
SVVKPGQGLFGTQY
>TRBV5-4
ASSFRIAPYEQY
>TRBV4-2
ASSQMAGLRPTDTQY
>TRBV20-1
SATLGAGERKRF
>TRBV12-3/TRBV12-4
TSSRRLAGGPITGELF
>TRBV5-1
ASSFRGGYEQY
>TRBV20-1
SARDRTDYEQY
>TRBV7-2
ASSLEGLLGSPLH
>TRBV6-2/TRBV6-3
ASRVQGAFYEQY
>TRBV6-1
ASSGDRGTKTGELF
>TRBV20-1
SVSARDPKRAQH
>TRBV7-9
ASSPRTGLYNEQF
>TRBV3-1
ASSRQPGQGAQGYT
>TRBV25-1
ASSPGGLLTSNYGYT
>TRBV7-6
ASSLYTSGLINEQF
>TRBV7-9
ASSDGLAGAGEQF
>TRBV4-2
AGSREDRSYNEQF
>TRBV9
ASSAASGSYNEQF
>TRBV20-1
SATGYSIADTQY
>TRBV3-1
ASSQSGGSYNEQF
>TRBV3-1
ASSQTGRGTDTQY
>TRBV20-1
SASPQGAGEQY
>TRBV29-1
SVIPNDSNQPQH
>TRBV24-1
ATSGPSPETQY
>TRBV5-1
ASSRTGEGTDTQY
>TRBV9
ASSPYGGRGETQY
>TRBV3-1
ASSHTPGTANNEQF
>TRBV5-1
ASSLVTTVAYEQY
>TRBV5-5
ASSLGTRTSGNQY
>TRBV4-1
ASSPMGGYEQY
>TRBV6-1
ASRGQPPTYGYT
>TRBV6-5
ASSPGSYEF
>TRBV20-1
SARATGDNEKLF
>TRBV4-2
ASSQELLRDRVFEYEQY
>TRBV28
ASSIRQASSLFYEQY